The source of this T cell receptor beta chain is a study of blood T cells in healthy people across ages. For the study at large: There was about one barcoded beta molecule captured by template switching per two T cells.

The use of a sample-barcoded 5' primer and a J-beta primer mix characterized a second PCR of roughly 7 to 11 cycles. Sequencing yielded, for each sample, at least 3 million paired-end reads carrying CDR3. TCRdb itself ran the 5' RACE reads through MiXCR, one entry per CDR3 protein. The table records 1.5 million to 2 million distinct CDR3 sequences, roughly 30% of them present only once. This CDR3 comprises 12 residues. With 6 bases removed from V and 5 bases from J, the gap between germline ends came to 10 bases. The sequence derives from a woman aged 25 to 39 in good health. Sequenced: blood. V usage is TRBV12-3 or TRBV12-4 and J usage is TRBJ1-1, with D uncertain. The CDR3 loop is CASSPPRTEAFF. In DNA form, the CDR3 reads TGTGCCAGCAGCCCTCCTAGGACTGAAGCTTTCTTT.